The 26 T cell receptor beta chains presented below share a single source sample, sequenced in a study of T-cell memory formation after mild COVID-19. TCRdb independently ran MiXCR on the 5' RACE reads; one entry per CDR3 protein. This table has about 210,000 distinct CDR3 sequences, roughly a tenth appearing once. Sequencing was performed on PBMCs or a T cell subset sorted from them (not recorded which). The receptors stem from a man aged 18 to 29 who had mild COVID-19 (a few samples of this study predate the infection). Cell type and time point are not known.

This clonotype was counted between two and nine times. V is TRBV5-1 and J is TRBJ2-5; a weak D match, TRBD1 (5 bases). The CDR3 totals 15 residues. From germline, CDR1 is SGHRS and CDR2 YFSETQ. The germline V and J ends were trimmed by 1 base and 5 bases, with 15 bases remaining between them. CDR3 bases: TGCGCCAGCAGCTTGAGCCCCGGGCAGGGTGAGACCCAGTACTTC. Residues: CASSLSPGQGETQYF.

This chain uses TRBV7-3 with TRBJ2-2; 9 bases align to TRBD2. The CDR3 runs to 17 residues. Per the germline V gene, CDR1 is SGHTA and CDR2 is FQGTGA. Trimming took 5 bases from V and 2 from J; bases not matched to a gene: 9. The CDR3 sequence: CASSPGGSGGNTGELFF. In DNA form, the CDR3 reads TGTGCCAGCAGCCCAGGGGGTAGCGGGGGTAACACCGGGGAGCTGTTTTTT.

This clonotype showed up many times. J is TRBJ2-3 and V is TRBV7-2; either TRBD1 or TRBD2 may supply D (6 bases each). Germline V gene data show CDR1 as SGHTA and CDR2 as FQGNSA. Trimming stripped 6 bases from V and 4 bases from J, with 14 bases between. The CDR3 sequence is 14 residues long. In DNA, the CDR3 is TGTGCCAGCAGTCCGGGGGCAGGGGCAGATACGCAGTATTTT. Its translation: CASSPGAGADTQYF.

This chain uses TRBV2 with TRBJ2-3, with a weak D call TRBD2 (6 bases). The V end lost 2 bases, the J end lost 3 bases, and 15 bases lay between the germline ends. This CDR3 is built from 16 residues. Germline CDR1 SNHLY, CDR2 FYNNEI. The CDR3 is CASSEWRGLRTDTQYF. The CDR3 DNA reads TGTGCCAGCAGTGAATGGCGGGGATTAAGGACAGATACGCAGTATTTT.

The V and J genes are TRBV6-5 and TRBJ2-5; 10 positions match TRBD1. The CDR3 loop spans 14 amino acids. Germline CDR1 reads MNHEY; CDR2 reads SVGAGI. The trim removed 6 bases at V and 5 bases at J, leaving 6 bases unmatched. CDR3 region: CASRPGQGRETQYF. The CDR3 DNA reads TGTGCCAGCAGGCCGGGACAGGGGAGGGAGACCCAGTACTTC.

This clonotype was seen repeatedly, ten times or more. The genes are TRBV11-3 and TRBJ2-1; unclear D gene. V dropped 5 bases and J dropped 5 bases, with 7 bases sitting between them. CDR1 is SGHNT, CDR2 YENEEA, per germline. The CDR3 sequence is 12 residues long. This CDR3 is CASSHTHNEQFF. The CDR3 region has the DNA TGTGCCAGCAGCCACACCCACAATGAGCAGTTCTTC. The entire variable domain, with the rest obtained from reference TRBV11-3 and TRBJ2-1, is as follows: EAGVVQSPRYKIIEKKQPVAFWCNPISGHNTLYWYLQNLGQGPELLIRYENEEAVDDSQLPKDRFSAERLKGVDSTLKIQPAELGDSAVYLCASSHTHNEQFFGPGTRLTVL.

There are a few counts of this clonotype. The CDR3 sequence is CAISEGGADTQYF. CDR3 DNA sequence: TGTGCCATCAGTGAAGGTGGGGCAGATACGCAGTATTTT. This chain connects TRBV10-3 to TRBJ2-3; D is unclear. Trimming took 3 bases from V and 4 from J, leaving 8 bases between them. CDR3 length: 13 amino acids. Germline V gene data show CDR1 as ENHRY and CDR2 as SYGVKD.

The rearrangement joins TRBV9 to TRBJ2-3; maybe TRBD2 (5 bases). Germline V gene data show CDR1 as SGDLS and CDR2 as YYNGEE. The CDR3 runs to 16 residues. Trimming removed 4 bases at V and 0 bases at J, with 15 bases between. The CDR3 DNA reads as TGTGCCAGCAGCCCCGGGGTCCAGGTGAGCACAGATACGCAGTATTTT. It encodes CASSPGVQVSTDTQYF.

This clonotype came up many times. V is TRBV5-1 and J is TRBJ2-5; no clear D gene. V lost 5 bases to trimming and J lost 2 bases, with 7 bases between them. CDR3 length: 12 amino acids. Looked up from germline, CDR1 is SGHRS and CDR2 is YFSETQ. This CDR3 reads CASSRVQETQYF. Written as DNA, the CDR3 is TGCGCCAGCAGTAGGGTGCAAGAGACCCAGTACTTC.

The V call is TRBV10-3, the J call TRBJ2-7; 15 bases match TRBD2. Germline values: CDR1 ENHRY, CDR2 SYGVKD. The V segment lost 8 bases and the J segment 1 base; nucleotides outside the gene matches: 6. The CDR3 has 16 residues. This chain's CDR3 is CAIGGLAGGQSYEQYF. CDR3 bases: TGTGCCATCGGCGGACTAGCGGGGGGGCAGTCCTACGAGCAGTACTTC.

This clonotype was seen a few times. The V call is TRBV20-1, the J call TRBJ2-5, with D uncertain. The CDR3 runs to 12 residues. Germline V gene data show CDR1 as DFQATT and CDR2 as SNEGSKA (reference sequence). V dropped 3 bases and J dropped 0 bases, with 5 bases sitting between them. CDR3 sequence: CSASTDQETQYF. In DNA, the CDR3 is TGCAGTGCTAGCACAGACCAAGAGACCCAGTACTTC.

The table lists this clonotype with many counts. This rearrangement joins TRBV7-3 to TRBJ1-1; unclear D gene. Trimming removed 5 bases at V and 1 base at J, with 11 bases between. Germline V lookup: CDR1 SGHTA, CDR2 FQGTGA. The CDR3 contains 14 residues. The CDR3 sequence: CASSPRAGNTEAFF. The CDR3 DNA reads as TGTGCCAGCAGCCCAAGGGCGGGGAACACTGAAGCTTTCTTT.

The chain couples TRBV27 to TRBJ2-3, with D possibly TRBD1 on 5 matching bases. Germline CDR1 reads MNHEY; CDR2 reads SMNVEV (reference sequence). The V end lost 0 bases, the J end lost 6 bases, and 10 bases lay between the germline ends. The CDR3 runs 14 residues. CDR3 in DNA: TGTGCCAGCAGTTTATCTGCACAGGCTGATACGCAGTATTTT. Translated, it gives CASSLSAQADTQYF.

The chain is built from TRBV6-6 and TRBJ2-3; a possible D gene is TRBD2 (5 bases). There are 14 residues in the CDR3. V was cut by 0 bases and J by 6 bases, with 10 bases left in between. Germline loops: CDR1 MNHNY, CDR2 SVGAGI (reference sequence). CDR3 nucleotides: TGTGCCAGCAGTTACTCGAGGGTCTACGATACGCAGTATTTT. The encoded protein is CASSYSRVYDTQYF.

The genes are TRBV20-1 and TRBJ2-5, with 10 bases that match TRBD1. J was trimmed by 4 bases and V by 5 bases; bases with no gene match: 4. This CDR3 region has 13 residues. CDR1 and CDR2 from the germline V gene are DFQATT and SNEGSKA (reference sequence). CDR3 loop: CSALDRGRETQYF. Written as DNA, the CDR3 is TGCAGTGCTTTAGACAGGGGGCGAGAGACCCAGTACTTC.

The chain employs TRBV20-1 and TRBJ1-1; D may be TRBD1 (6 bases). With 4 bases removed from V and 2 bases from J, the gap between germline ends came to 14 bases. Germline values: CDR1 DFQATT, CDR2 SNEGSKA (reference sequence). CDR3 length equals 14 residues. DNA of the CDR3: TGCAGTGCTACGGAAGGACAGCTAAACACTGAAGCTTTCTTT. As protein: CSATEGQLNTEAFF.

Ten or more counts support this clonotype. The chain combines TRBV7-2 with TRBJ2-2; no clear D gene. This CDR3 contains 13 residues. Trimming removed 2 bases from V and 4 bases from J, with 5 bases in between. From germline, CDR1 is SGHTA and CDR2 FQGNSA. This CDR3 reads CASSLYSTGELFF. The CDR3 coding sequence is TGTGCCAGCAGCTTATACTCCACCGGGGAGCTGTTTTTT.

This clonotype showed up just a few times. V gene TRBV6-5 combines with J gene TRBJ1-6; 8 nucleotides agree with TRBD1. The V gene's germline CDR1 is MNHEY and CDR2 SVGAGI. V lost 6 bases to trimming and J lost 9 bases; unmatched junction nucleotides: 7. The CDR3 has 14 residues. CDR3 amino acids: CASSLDRVGSPLHF. In nucleotides, the CDR3 is TGTGCCAGCAGCTTGGACAGGGTGGGTTCACCCCTCCACTTT.

The DNA of the CDR3 is TGTGCCAGCTCACGCCGGGACAGGAACACCGGGGAGCTGTTTTTT. Its protein product is CASSRRDRNTGELFF. The rearrangement links TRBV18 to TRBJ2-2; 7 bases are shared with TRBD1. The CDR3 consists of 15 residues. Germline V gene data show CDR1 as KGHSH and CDR2 as LQKENI. With 4 bases clipped from V and 1 base from J, the junction kept 3 bases outside the gene matches.

Here the CDR3 reads CATSSGQGAKTQYF. In nucleotides, the CDR3 is TGTGCCACCAGCAGCGGACAGGGGGCGAAGACCCAGTACTTC. The V gene is TRBV15, the J gene TRBJ2-5, with 11 bases fitting TRBD1. Germline V lookup: CDR1 LNHNV, CDR2 YYDKDF (reference sequence). This CDR3 region has 14 residues. The trim removed 3 bases at V and 6 bases at J, leaving 3 bases unmatched.

This clonotype has more than one count but fewer than ten. The genes are TRBV7-2 and TRBJ2-5; D call uncertain. V lost 1 base and J 1 base, leaving 7 bases between the germline ends. The CDR3 spans 14 residues. CDR1 is SGHTA and CDR2 is FQGNSA in the germline V gene. The CDR3 DNA sequence: TGTGCCAGCAGCTTAGTTTGGGGCCAAGAGACCCAGTACTTC. This encodes CASSLVWGQETQYF.

This clonotype came up many times. The chain joins TRBV7-2 to TRBJ1-1, with 7 bases identical to TRBD1. V lost 7 bases, J lost 11 bases, and 10 bases stayed unmatched. The CDR3 has 12 residues. Germline CDR1 reads SGHTA; CDR2 reads FQGNSA. This CDR3 is CASIPGRGQAFF. The CDR3 DNA reads TGTGCCAGCATCCCTGGCAGGGGACAGGCTTTCTTT.

In its sample, this clonotype was seen a few times. The chain recombines TRBV7-3 with TRBJ2-1, with unresolved D. Trimming pared 4 bases from V and 9 bases from J, leaving 10 bases between. CDR1 and CDR2 from the germline V gene are SGHTA and FQGTGA. The CDR3 totals 12 residues. The CDR3 reads CASSSPSAEQFF. In DNA, the CDR3 is TGTGCCAGCAGCTCTCCGTCGGCTGAGCAGTTCTTC. Looking up the rest from reference TRBV7-3 and TRBJ2-1 gives the full variable domain: GAGVSQTPSNKVTEKGKYVELRCDPISGHTALYWYRQSLGQGPEFLIYFQGTGAADDSGLPNDRFFAVRPEGSVSTLKIQRTERGDSAVYLCASSSPSAEQFFGPGTRLTVL.

A few counts support this clonotype. V gene TRBV5-1 combines with J gene TRBJ1-1, with 12 bases aligning to TRBD1. The CDR3 is 16 amino acids. Germline V lookup: CDR1 SGHRS, CDR2 YFSETQ. V lost 3 bases, J lost 6 bases, and 9 bases stayed unmatched. Here the CDR3 reads CASSYGTGGSWAEAFF. The CDR3 DNA is TGCGCCAGCAGCTACGGGACAGGGGGCAGTTGGGCTGAAGCTTTCTTT.

This clonotype has ten or more counts. The CDR3 DNA follows: TGTGCCAGCAGCTCCGCAGGGGAGGGAACCGGGGAGCTGTTTTTT. Translated, it gives CASSSAGEGTGELFF. J is TRBJ2-2 and V is TRBV6-5; TRBD2 is a possible D gene (7 bases). Looked up from germline, CDR1 is MNHEY and CDR2 is SVGAGI. The CDR3 covers 15 residues. With 6 bases removed from V and 5 bases from J, the gap between germline ends came to 16 bases.

The genes are TRBV20-1 and TRBJ1-1; 7 nucleotides match TRBD1. V gave up 1 base and J gave up 0 bases; unmatched junction bases: 8. Germline V gene lookup returns CDR1 DFQATT and CDR2 SNEGSKA (reference sequence). The CDR3 sequence is 16 residues long. The CDR3 sequence: CSARALDRAMNTEAFF. As DNA, the CDR3 is TGCAGTGCTAGAGCTTTAGACAGGGCCATGAACACTGAAGCTTTCTTT.